This record concerns one T cell receptor beta chain sequence. What it binds is unknown. The record originates from a study of Tregs in tolerant kidney transplant recipients. Points from the study as a whole: Donor-specific Treg expansion exceeded global Treg expansion in tolerant patients, suggesting antigen drive.

The V gene lost 10 bases and the J gene lost 4 bases, with 17 bases spanning the gap. The CDR3 has 14 amino acids. The germline V gene encodes CDR1 LNHDA and CDR2 SQIVND (reference sequence). Sequencing used immunoSEQ multiplex PCR; TCRdb keeps in-frame clones, though not all of them. The table records roughly 66,000 clones, roughly 92% of them present only once. The sequences come from CD8+ T cells from blood, collected before the transplant. The clonotype was recovered from a human donor who received a combined kidney and bone marrow transplant. V is TRBV19 and J is TRBJ2-1; D possibly corresponds to TRBD2 (5 bases). In DNA, the CDR3 is TGTGCCACCAACGACGGAGGATCGTACAATGAGCAGTTCTTC. Protein product: CATNDGGSYNEQFF.